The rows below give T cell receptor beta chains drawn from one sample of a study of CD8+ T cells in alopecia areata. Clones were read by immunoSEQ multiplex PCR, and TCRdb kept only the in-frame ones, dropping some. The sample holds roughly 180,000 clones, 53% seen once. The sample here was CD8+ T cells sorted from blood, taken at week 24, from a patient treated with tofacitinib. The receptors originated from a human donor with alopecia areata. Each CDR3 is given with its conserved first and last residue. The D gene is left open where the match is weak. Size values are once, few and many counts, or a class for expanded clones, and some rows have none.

CDR3nt: TGTGCCACCTCCCCTTCCGCCTCCTTGAGTAGCAACGTCCTGACTTTC
CDR3aa: CATSPSASLSSNVLTF
d_gene: -
abundance: few
j_gene: TRBJ2-6
v_gene: TRBV19

CDR3nt: TGCAGCGTTGAAGATTCGAACGTCTATATTGGCTACACCTTC
CDR3aa: CSVEDSNVYIGYTF
d_gene: -
abundance: few
j_gene: TRBJ1-2
v_gene: TRBV29-1

CDR3nt: TGTGCCAGCAGCCCCGGCTTGGGGACCTCCTACGAGCAGTACTTC
CDR3aa: CASSPGLGTSYEQYF
d_gene: -
abundance: few
j_gene: TRBJ2-7
v_gene: TRBV7-6

CDR3nt: TGTGCCTGGAGTCCGGGGACTCTATATCAGCCCCAGCATTTT
CDR3aa: CAWSPGTLYQPQHF
d_gene: -
abundance: -
j_gene: TRBJ1-5
v_gene: TRBV30

CDR3nt: TGTGCCACCGAGGGACAGGGACCCTGGAACGAGCAGTACTTC
CDR3aa: CATEGQGPWNEQYF
d_gene: TRBD1
abundance: -
j_gene: TRBJ2-7
v_gene: TRBV10-3

CDR3nt: TGCGCCAGCAGCCAAGATCGGGCAGGGGGCACTGAAGCTTTCTTT
CDR3aa: CASSQDRAGGTEAFF
d_gene: TRBD1
abundance: few
j_gene: TRBJ1-1
v_gene: TRBV4-3

CDR3nt: TGTGCCAGCAGCGAGGGACTAGCGGGGGAGAACACCGGGGAGCTGTTTTTT
CDR3aa: CASSEGLAGENTGELFF
d_gene: TRBD2
abundance: few
j_gene: TRBJ2-2
v_gene: TRBV4-2

CDR3nt: TGTGCCAGCTCAGGTGCGAACACCGGGGAGCTGTTTTTT
CDR3aa: CASSGANTGELFF
d_gene: -
abundance: once
j_gene: TRBJ2-2
v_gene: TRBV13

CDR3nt: TGTGCCAGCAGTCCACGGGATTTAGGAGAGACCCAGTACTTC
CDR3aa: CASSPRDLGETQYF
d_gene: -
abundance: -
j_gene: TRBJ2-5
v_gene: TRBV27

CDR3nt: TGTGCCAGCAGTTACTTTTTAGGGACAAGTGAAGCTTTCTTT
CDR3aa: CASSYFLGTSEAFF
d_gene: -
abundance: once
j_gene: TRBJ1-1
v_gene: TRBV6-5

CDR3nt: TGTGCCAGCCGCAACGGGGGCTACGGCAATGAGCAGTTCTTC
CDR3aa: CASRNGGYGNEQFF
d_gene: -
abundance: -
j_gene: TRBJ2-1
v_gene: TRBV27

CDR3nt: TGTGCCAGCAGCAGCCTACAGGGCTCAGAGACCCAGTACTTC
CDR3aa: CASSSLQGSETQYF
d_gene: -
abundance: -
j_gene: TRBJ2-5
v_gene: TRBV11-1

CDR3nt: TGCGCCAGCAGCCGTTTGACAGGGGTTGGAGATTCACCCCTCCACTTT
CDR3aa: CASSRLTGVGDSPLHF
d_gene: TRBD1
abundance: -
j_gene: TRBJ1-6
v_gene: TRBV4-3

CDR3nt: TGTGCCAGCAGAGGATTGACAGGGCCTTACAATGAGCAGTTCTTC
CDR3aa: CASRGLTGPYNEQFF
d_gene: TRBD1
abundance: -
j_gene: TRBJ2-1
v_gene: TRBV2

CDR3nt: TGTGCCAGCAGCTTGAGAAGCGGGGGGCTTCAAGAGACCCAGTACTTC
CDR3aa: CASSLRSGGLQETQYF
d_gene: TRBD2
abundance: few
j_gene: TRBJ2-5
v_gene: TRBV11-2

CDR3nt: TGCGCCAGCAGCCAAGGATCGGGTACTGAAGCTTTCTTT
CDR3aa: CASSQGSGTEAFF
d_gene: -
abundance: -
j_gene: TRBJ1-1
v_gene: TRBV4-1

CDR3nt: TGTGCCAGCAGTGAAGAACAGTACAATGAGCAGTTCTTC
CDR3aa: CASSEEQYNEQFF
d_gene: -
abundance: few
j_gene: TRBJ2-1
v_gene: TRBV2

CDR3nt: TGTGCCAGCAGTTCCGGGACAGCAAATTCACCCCTCCACTTT
CDR3aa: CASSSGTANSPLHF
d_gene: TRBD1
abundance: -
j_gene: TRBJ1-6
v_gene: TRBV28

CDR3nt: TGTGCCAGCAGCGCCGATCCGTTCACAGGGTTGGGCTACACCTTC
CDR3aa: CASSADPFTGLGYTF
d_gene: -
abundance: -
j_gene: TRBJ1-2
v_gene: TRBV9

CDR3nt: TGTGCCAGCAGTCTTATCGAACCGGGACCTCAAGAGACCCAGTACTTC
CDR3aa: CASSLIEPGPQETQYF
d_gene: -
abundance: -
j_gene: TRBJ2-5
v_gene: TRBV7-8

CDR3nt: TGTGCCTGGAGTCAAAGCAGGTACACTGAAGCTTTCTTT
CDR3aa: CAWSQSRYTEAFF
d_gene: -
abundance: once
j_gene: TRBJ1-1
v_gene: TRBV30

CDR3nt: TGTGCCTGGACCTCCACCAGGAGGAACACTGAAGCTTTCTTT
CDR3aa: CAWTSTRRNTEAFF
d_gene: -
abundance: -
j_gene: TRBJ1-1
v_gene: TRBV30

CDR3nt: TGTGCCAGCAGCCAATCGACCGGGACGCTTTATGGCTACACCTTC
CDR3aa: CASSQSTGTLYGYTF
d_gene: -
abundance: -
j_gene: TRBJ1-2
v_gene: TRBV16

CDR3nt: TGCGCCTGGAGTGTACCAGGGATAGGGTATGGCTACACCTTC
CDR3aa: CAWSVPGIGYGYTF
d_gene: -
abundance: once
j_gene: TRBJ1-2
v_gene: TRBV30

CDR3nt: TGTGCCAGCAGCGTAGGGGGAGGTGGCAATCAGCCCCAGCATTTT
CDR3aa: CASSVGGGGNQPQHF
d_gene: -
abundance: -
j_gene: TRBJ1-5
v_gene: TRBV9

CDR3nt: TGCAGCGTTGAGGTGGTATCAGCGGGGGGCTCTGGGGCCAACGTCCTGACTTTC
CDR3aa: CSVEVVSAGGSGANVLTF
d_gene: TRBD2
abundance: -
j_gene: TRBJ2-6
v_gene: TRBV29-1

CDR3nt: TGTGCCAGCAGCTTAGGTCCGGGACAGCGCTATGAAGCTTTCTTT
CDR3aa: CASSLGPGQRYEAFF
d_gene: TRBD1
abundance: -
j_gene: TRBJ1-1
v_gene: TRBV7-2

CDR3nt: TGTGCCAGCAAAAGAGTAACTAGCACAGATACGCAGTATTTT
CDR3aa: CASKRVTSTDTQYF
d_gene: -
abundance: -
j_gene: TRBJ2-3
v_gene: TRBV27

CDR3nt: TGTGCCAGCAGCTTGGTGTCAACCGGGACAGGCGGGGAGCTGTTTTTT
CDR3aa: CASSLVSTGTGGELFF
d_gene: TRBD1
abundance: -
j_gene: TRBJ2-2
v_gene: TRBV5-4

CDR3nt: TGCAGCGTTGTTGACAGGGGCCCCCGGAGCATTCAGTACTTC
CDR3aa: CSVVDRGPRSIQYF
d_gene: TRBD1
abundance: -
j_gene: TRBJ2-4
v_gene: TRBV29-1

CDR3nt: TGCAGCGTTGAACTAGCGGGGGAGACCCAAGAGACCCAGTACTTC
CDR3aa: CSVELAGETQETQYF
d_gene: TRBD2
abundance: -
j_gene: TRBJ2-5
v_gene: TRBV29-1

CDR3nt: TGTGCCAGCAGCTTCGGGAGGGAAGATAATCAGCCCCAGCATTTT
CDR3aa: CASSFGREDNQPQHF
d_gene: -
abundance: once
j_gene: TRBJ1-5
v_gene: TRBV11-2

CDR3nt: TGTGCCAGCAGCCCGGGACTAGGGCCCTACAATGAGCAGTTCTTC
CDR3aa: CASSPGLGPYNEQFF
d_gene: TRBD2
abundance: -
j_gene: TRBJ2-1
v_gene: TRBV2

CDR3nt: TGCAGCGTTGTAGCCGGGAACACTGAAGCTTTCTTT
CDR3aa: CSVVAGNTEAFF
d_gene: -
abundance: few
j_gene: TRBJ1-1
v_gene: TRBV29-1

CDR3nt: TGTGCCAGCAGTTCCACAGGGGGCCTGAGGGGCTACACCTTC
CDR3aa: CASSSTGGLRGYTF
d_gene: TRBD1
abundance: -
j_gene: TRBJ1-2
v_gene: TRBV27

CDR3nt: TGTGCCAGCAGCTTGGGGGGAGGGGCGATAAATCAGCCCCAGCATTTT
CDR3aa: CASSLGGGAINQPQHF
d_gene: -
abundance: few
j_gene: TRBJ1-5
v_gene: TRBV5-6

CDR3nt: TGTGCTAGTGGTTTGGATAATCAGCCCCAGCATTTT
CDR3aa: CASGLDNQPQHF
d_gene: -
abundance: few
j_gene: TRBJ1-5
v_gene: TRBV12-5

CDR3nt: TGCAGCGTGCGGACAGTCGGCTACACCTTC
CDR3aa: CSVRTVGYTF
d_gene: -
abundance: few
j_gene: TRBJ1-2
v_gene: TRBV29-1

CDR3nt: TGTGCCATCAGTGTTTTCAGGGGGACGAAAGAGACCCAGTACTTC
CDR3aa: CAISVFRGTKETQYF
d_gene: TRBD1
abundance: -
j_gene: TRBJ2-5
v_gene: TRBV10-3

CDR3nt: TGCGCCAGCAGCTCGGGGCGGGGGTCCTACGAGCAGTACTTC
CDR3aa: CASSSGRGSYEQYF
d_gene: TRBD2
abundance: -
j_gene: TRBJ2-7
v_gene: TRBV4-3

CDR3nt: TGTGCCAGCAGAGAGAGCTCTGGGGCCAACGTCCTGACTTTC
CDR3aa: CASRESSGANVLTF
d_gene: -
abundance: -
j_gene: TRBJ2-6
v_gene: TRBV28

CDR3nt: TGTGCCAGTAGTTTGGGAGCCCTTTATAGCAATCAGCCCCAGCATTTT
CDR3aa: CASSLGALYSNQPQHF
d_gene: -
abundance: -
j_gene: TRBJ1-5
v_gene: TRBV19